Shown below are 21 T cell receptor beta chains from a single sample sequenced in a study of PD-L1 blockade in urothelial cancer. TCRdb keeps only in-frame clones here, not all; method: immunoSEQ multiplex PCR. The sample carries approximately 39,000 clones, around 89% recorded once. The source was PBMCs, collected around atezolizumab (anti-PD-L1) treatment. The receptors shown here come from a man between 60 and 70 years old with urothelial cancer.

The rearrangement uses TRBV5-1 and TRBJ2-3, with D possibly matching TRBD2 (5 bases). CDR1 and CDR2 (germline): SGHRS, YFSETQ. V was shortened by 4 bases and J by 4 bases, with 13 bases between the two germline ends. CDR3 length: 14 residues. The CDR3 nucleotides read TGCGCCAGCAGCCGGGGTGGGGATCCAGATACGCAGTATTTT. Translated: CASSRGGDPDTQYF.

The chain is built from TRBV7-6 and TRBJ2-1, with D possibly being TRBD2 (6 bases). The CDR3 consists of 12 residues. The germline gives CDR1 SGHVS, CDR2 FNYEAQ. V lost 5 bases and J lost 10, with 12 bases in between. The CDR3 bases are TGTGCCAGCAGCCTCCCTGGGGGGGAGCAGTTCTTC. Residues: CASSLPGGEQFF.

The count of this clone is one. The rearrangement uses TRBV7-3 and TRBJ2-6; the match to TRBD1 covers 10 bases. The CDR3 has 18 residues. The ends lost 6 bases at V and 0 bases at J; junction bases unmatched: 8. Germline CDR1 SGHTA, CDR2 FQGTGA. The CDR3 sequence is CASRSTGGVGSGANVLTF. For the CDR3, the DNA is TGTGCCAGCAGGTCGACAGGGGGCGTGGGCTCTGGGGCCAACGTCCTGACTTTC.

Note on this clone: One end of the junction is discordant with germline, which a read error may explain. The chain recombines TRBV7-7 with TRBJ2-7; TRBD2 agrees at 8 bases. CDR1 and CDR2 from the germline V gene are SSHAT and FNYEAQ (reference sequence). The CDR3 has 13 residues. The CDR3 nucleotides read TGTGCTAGCAGCCACGGGCGGGAGGACGAGCAGTACTTC. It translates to CASSHGREDEQYF. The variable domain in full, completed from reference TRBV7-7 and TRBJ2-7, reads GAGVSQSPRYKVTKRGQDVTLRCDPISSHATLYWYQQALGQGPEFLTYFNYEAQPDKSGLPSDRFSAERPEGSISTLTIQRTEQRDSAMYRCASSHGREDEQYFGPGTRLTVT.

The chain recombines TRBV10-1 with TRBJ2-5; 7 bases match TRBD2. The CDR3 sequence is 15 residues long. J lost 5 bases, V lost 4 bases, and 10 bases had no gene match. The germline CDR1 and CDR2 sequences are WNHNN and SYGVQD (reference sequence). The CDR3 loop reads CASSAGGRPSETQYF. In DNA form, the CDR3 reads TGCGCCAGCAGTGCGGGAGGCCGGCCGTCGGAGACCCAGTACTTC.

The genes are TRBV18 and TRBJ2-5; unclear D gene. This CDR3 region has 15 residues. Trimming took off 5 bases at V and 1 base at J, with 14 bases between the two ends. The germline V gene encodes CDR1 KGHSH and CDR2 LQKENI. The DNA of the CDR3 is TGTGCCAGCTCATCCACGTCCGGTATCCAAGAGACCCAGTACTTC. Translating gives CASSSTSGIQETQYF.

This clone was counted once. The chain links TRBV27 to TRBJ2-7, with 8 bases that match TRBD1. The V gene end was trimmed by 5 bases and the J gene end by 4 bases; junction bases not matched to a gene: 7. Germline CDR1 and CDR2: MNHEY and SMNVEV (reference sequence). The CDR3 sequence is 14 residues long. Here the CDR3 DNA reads TGTGCCAGCAGTCCGACAGGGGACCGGTACGAGCAGTACTTC. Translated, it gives CASSPTGDRYEQYF.

The CDR3 spells CASSKQHGTGYYGYTF. The CDR3 DNA follows: TGTGCCAGCAGCAAGCAACACGGGACAGGCTACTATGGCTACACCTTC. The genes are TRBV7-2 and TRBJ1-2; TRBD1 aligns across 8 bases. The CDR3 loop spans 16 amino acids. The J segment lost 3 bases and the V segment lost 5 bases, leaving 11 bases of the junction unmatched. Germline lookup yields CDR1 SGHTA and CDR2 FQGNSA. The whole variable domain, remainder taken from reference TRBV7-2 and TRBJ1-2, is GAGVSQSPSNKVTEKGKDVELRCDPISGHTALYWYRQSLGQGLEFLIYFQGNSAPDKSGLPSDRFSAERTGGSVSTLTIQRTQQEDSAVYLCASSKQHGTGYYGYTFGSGTRLTVV.

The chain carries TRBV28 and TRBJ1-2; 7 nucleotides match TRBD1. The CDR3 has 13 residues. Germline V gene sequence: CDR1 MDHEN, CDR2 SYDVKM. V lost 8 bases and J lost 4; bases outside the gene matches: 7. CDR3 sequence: CASGETGLYGYTF. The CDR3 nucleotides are TGTGCCAGCGGAGAGACAGGGCTCTATGGCTACACCTTC.

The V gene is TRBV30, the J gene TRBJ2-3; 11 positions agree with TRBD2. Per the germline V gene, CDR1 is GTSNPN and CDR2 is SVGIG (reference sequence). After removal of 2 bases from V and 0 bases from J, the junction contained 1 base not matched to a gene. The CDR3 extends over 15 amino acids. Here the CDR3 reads CAWSRLAGSTDTQYF. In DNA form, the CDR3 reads TGTGCCTGGAGTAGACTAGCGGGGAGCACAGATACGCAGTATTTT.

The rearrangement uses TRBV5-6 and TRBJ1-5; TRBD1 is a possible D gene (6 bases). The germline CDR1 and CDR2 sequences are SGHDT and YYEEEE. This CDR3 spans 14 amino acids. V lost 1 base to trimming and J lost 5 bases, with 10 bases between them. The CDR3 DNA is TGTGCCAGCAGCTTGACAGGGTTGGATCAGCCCCAGCATTTT. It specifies CASSLTGLDQPQHF.

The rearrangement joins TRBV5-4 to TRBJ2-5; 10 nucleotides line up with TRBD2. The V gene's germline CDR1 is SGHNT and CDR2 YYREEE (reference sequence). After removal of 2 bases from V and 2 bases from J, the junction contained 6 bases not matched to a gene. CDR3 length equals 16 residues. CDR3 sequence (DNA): TGTGCCAGCAGCTTACCGGGACTAGCGCAGCAAGAGACCCAGTACTTC. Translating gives CASSLPGLAQQETQYF.

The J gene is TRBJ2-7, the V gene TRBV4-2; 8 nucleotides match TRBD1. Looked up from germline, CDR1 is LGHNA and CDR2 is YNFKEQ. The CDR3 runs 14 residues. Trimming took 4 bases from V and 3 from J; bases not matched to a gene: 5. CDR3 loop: CASSPGTGDYEQYF. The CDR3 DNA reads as TGTGCCAGCAGCCCAGGGACAGGAGACTACGAGCAGTACTTC.

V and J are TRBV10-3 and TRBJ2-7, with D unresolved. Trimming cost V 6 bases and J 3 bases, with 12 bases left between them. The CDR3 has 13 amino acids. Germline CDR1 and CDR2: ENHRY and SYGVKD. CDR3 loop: CAISANADYEQYF. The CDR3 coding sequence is TGTGCCATCAGCGCAAATGCAGACTACGAGCAGTACTTC.

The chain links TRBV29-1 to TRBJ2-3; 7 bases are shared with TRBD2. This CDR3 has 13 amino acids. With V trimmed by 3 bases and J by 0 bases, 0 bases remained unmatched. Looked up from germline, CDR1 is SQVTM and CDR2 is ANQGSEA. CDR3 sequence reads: CSVEGGSTDTQYF. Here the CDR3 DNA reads TGCAGCGTTGAGGGGGGGAGCACAGATACGCAGTATTTT.

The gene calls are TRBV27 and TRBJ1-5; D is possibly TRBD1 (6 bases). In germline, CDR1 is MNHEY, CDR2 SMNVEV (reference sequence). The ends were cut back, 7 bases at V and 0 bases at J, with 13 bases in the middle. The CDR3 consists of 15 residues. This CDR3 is CASTSTGGSNQPQHF. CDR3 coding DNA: TGTGCCAGCACCTCGACAGGAGGTAGCAATCAGCCCCAGCATTTT.

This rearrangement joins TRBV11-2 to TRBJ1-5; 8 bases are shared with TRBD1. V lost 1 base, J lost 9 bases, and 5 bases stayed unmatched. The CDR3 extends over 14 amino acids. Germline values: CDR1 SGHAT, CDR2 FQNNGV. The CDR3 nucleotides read TGTGCCAGCAGCTTAGGGACAGGGACAATGCCCCAGCATTTT. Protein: CASSLGTGTMPQHF.

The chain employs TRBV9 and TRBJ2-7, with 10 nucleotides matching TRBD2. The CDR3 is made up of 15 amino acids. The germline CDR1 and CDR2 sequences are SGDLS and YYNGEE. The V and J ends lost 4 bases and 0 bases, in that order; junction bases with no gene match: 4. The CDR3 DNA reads TGTGCCAGCAGCCCTGGACTAGCGGACTCCTACGAGCAGTACTTC. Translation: CASSPGLADSYEQYF.

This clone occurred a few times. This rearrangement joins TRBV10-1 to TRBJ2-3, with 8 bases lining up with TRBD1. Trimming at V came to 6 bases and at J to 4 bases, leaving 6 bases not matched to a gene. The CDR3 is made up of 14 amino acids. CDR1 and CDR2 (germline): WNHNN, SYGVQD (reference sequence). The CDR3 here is CASREGQGADTQYF. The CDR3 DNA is TGCGCCAGCAGGGAAGGACAGGGAGCAGATACGCAGTATTTT.

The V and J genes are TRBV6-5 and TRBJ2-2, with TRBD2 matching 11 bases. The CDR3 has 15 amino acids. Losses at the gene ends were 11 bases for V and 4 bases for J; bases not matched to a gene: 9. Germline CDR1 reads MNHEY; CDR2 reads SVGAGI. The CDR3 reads CAARSGLAATGELFF. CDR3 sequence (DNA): TGTGCCGCCCGGTCGGGACTAGCGGCCACCGGGGAGCTGTTTTTT.

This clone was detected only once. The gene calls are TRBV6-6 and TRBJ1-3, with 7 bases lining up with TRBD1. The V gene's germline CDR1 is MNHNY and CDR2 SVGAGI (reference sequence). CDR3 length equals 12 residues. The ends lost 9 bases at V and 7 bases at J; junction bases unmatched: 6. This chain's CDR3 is CASRDSFNTIYF. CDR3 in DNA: TGTGCCAGTCGGGACAGCTTCAACACCATATATTTT.